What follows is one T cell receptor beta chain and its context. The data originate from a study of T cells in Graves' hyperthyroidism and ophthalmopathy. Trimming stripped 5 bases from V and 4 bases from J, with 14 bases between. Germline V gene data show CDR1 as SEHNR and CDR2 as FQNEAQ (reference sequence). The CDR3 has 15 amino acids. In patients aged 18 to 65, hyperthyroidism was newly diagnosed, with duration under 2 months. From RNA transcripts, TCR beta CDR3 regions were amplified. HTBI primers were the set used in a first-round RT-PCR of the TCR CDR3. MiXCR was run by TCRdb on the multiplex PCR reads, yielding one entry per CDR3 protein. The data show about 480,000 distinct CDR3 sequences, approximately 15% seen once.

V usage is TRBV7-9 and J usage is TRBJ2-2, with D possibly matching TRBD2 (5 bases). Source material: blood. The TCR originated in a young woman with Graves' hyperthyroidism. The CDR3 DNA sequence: TGTGCCAGCAGCCTGCTAGCATTTGTCACCGGGGAGCTGTTTTTT. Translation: CASSLLAFVTGELFF.